This TCR beta chain was sequenced during a study of blood T cell repertoires in COVID-19 (dated by TCRdb to 2019 to 2021). For context, the study as a whole: Samples covering the acute and convalescent phases of COVID-19 were provided by collaborators in the United States, Italy and Spain. The prospective study material was composed of cDNA or gDNA derived from T cells, B-cell-depleted T cells, or PBMCs. Deeply sampled blood TCRbeta repertoires from subjects exposed to, actively infected with, or recovered from COVID-19 were included in the dataset. The repertoires were made available in a free public database intended to serve as a resource for research on the immune response to SARS-CoV-2. The samples were drawn from the first 160 participants of the ongoing ImmuneRACE study and from over 950 subjects provided by 6 global collaborators. The sample metadata nearly always contained a de-identified subject ID, COVID-19 status, age in years and sex. Where available, HLA class I and class II types were obtained from metadata supplied by the sample provider rather than from assay-based typing. Study-wide findings and limitations: Clinical and demographic metadata were provided uncurated, with the amount varying by source and participant.

As for this clone: Its antigen is still unknown. Base-call qualities are not available, and no considerably larger clone is one nucleotide away.

Collaborating institutions collected whole blood in K2EDTA tubes following their own protocols. For TCRbeta analysis, collaborators shipped samples as frozen whole blood, isolated PBMCs, or DNA extracted from either of those sample types. Spanning cysteine to phenylalanine, the CDR3 consists of 16 amino acids. Only CDR3 DNA is held: 48 bases, read in frame from base 1. As encoded in the germline V gene, CDR1 is SGHTA while CDR2 is FQGNSA. V is pared back by 3 bases and J by 7 bases, with 16 bases lying between the germline termini. TCRbeta CDR3 regions were amplified from genomic DNA using the immunoSEQ Assay, a bias-controlled multiplex PCR. As for the original processing: The number of nucleated cells in each sample was estimated by amplification of reference gene primers within the assay. Sequence reads were collapsed and filtered to measure the absolute abundance of every unique TCRbeta CDR3 rearrangement. For each sample, productive Simpson clonality was calculated as the square root of Simpson's diversity index across productive rearrangements. As stored in TCRdb, this immuneACCESS dataset retains in-frame rearrangements with V and J assigned. A fraction of the clones does not appear; measured against another copy, unresolved V genes explain less than half of the discrepancy, and the remainder lacks a known reason. D and trimming were read from the DNA, whereas the V and J calls and clone size are those reported in that table. In all, the sample holds around 180,000 clones, and 88% of those were seen once. The biggest ten clones account for under 30% of the sample.

Sequenced sample: peripheral blood. The receptor was isolated from a man in his fifties or sixties with acute or convalescent COVID-19. The chain is encoded by TRBV7-2 joined to TRBJ1-6, and TRBD1 may be the D gene, going by 5 matching bases. The CDR3: CASSFYMGQDNSPLHF. The DNA sequence is TGTGCCAGCAGCTTTTACATGGGGCAGGACAATTCACCCCTCCACTTT.